This TCR beta chain was sequenced for a study of cytotoxic CD8 clonotypes in ibrutinib-treated CLL. Whole-study findings and limits: Before falling back toward baseline at progression, clonality had risen at the time of ibrutinib response. In sustained-remission versus progressing patients, sampling times differed.

This CDR3 has 14 amino acids. Trimming pared 2 bases from V and 0 bases from J, leaving 8 bases between. CDR1 is SGHRS and CDR2 is YFSETQ in the germline V gene. Data came from immunoSEQ multiplex PCR; TCRdb stores just in-frame clones and leaves some out. The sample yields tens of thousands of clones, 65% to 75% seen once. Cryopreserved PBMCs yielded approximately 2 micrograms of genomic DNA for TCR beta libraries. As to this clone: Its antigen is still unknown.

The sequence was collected from a human donor with chronic lymphocytic leukemia. The chain links TRBV5-1 to TRBJ2-5, with D possibly TRBD2 on 6 matching bases. The specimen was PBMCs, collected before ibrutinib treatment. The DNA for the CDR3 is TGCGCCAGCAGCTTAGGACTACACCAAGAGACCCAGTACTTC. As protein: CASSLGLHQETQYF.